This T cell receptor (beta chain) was captured by sequencing in a study of shared clonotypes between healthy human individuals. As for the study in general: A couple of women and a few men aged 18 to 49 made up the donors. General observations from the study: Expectations were that clonotype sharing among donors would be affected by sequencing depth.

Assay execution proceeded at the deep level. Original processing methods: Filtering of immunoSEQ junctional sequences could not match full-length read filtering. The table came from immunoSEQ multiplex PCR; TCRdb's copy has only in-frame clones and leaves some out. V and J calls plus clone size are reproduced from that table; the DNA served to infer D and trimming. Of approximately 460,000 clones listed, more than 70% are singletons. Comments on this clone: Its antigen is still unknown.

V lost 1 base and J 9 bases, leaving 10 bases between the germline ends. Looked up from germline, CDR1 is SGHVS and CDR2 is FQNEAQ. The CDR3 is made up of 13 amino acids. The chain employs TRBV7-8 and TRBJ2-1; tentative D call: TRBD2 (6 bases). The sequenced sample consisted of PBMCs. The sequence derives from a woman in her 40s in good health. Some clones in this sample may be carry-over from other donors' samples. The CDR3 protein is CASSLGTMSEQFF. The DNA of the CDR3 is TGTGCCAGCAGCTTAGGGACTATGAGTGAGCAGTTCTTC.